The 19 T cell receptor beta chains in this list originate from one sample, sequenced in a study of post-analysis software for immune sequencing data. Notes on the study in general: Elevated frequency relative to controls characterized several TRBV segments in patients, TRBV5-6, TRBV5-1 and TRBV20-1 among them.

No antigens are known for them. Each TCR beta cDNA library carried unique molecular identifiers. From the PCR reads, TCRdb called clonotypes with MiXCR, one entry per CDR3 protein. The data hold about 260,000 distinct CDR3 sequences, with 36% observed a single time. The specimen was blood. All receptors derive from a girl aged 5 to 17 with multiple sclerosis.

The genes are TRBV12-3 or TRBV12-4 and TRBJ2-6, with a weak D call TRBD2 (6 bases). V was clipped by 8 bases and J by 0 bases, with 23 bases between them. This CDR3 has 19 amino acids. The CDR3 spells CASSPSQGGFYSGANVLTF. CDR3 DNA sequence: TGTGCCAGCTCCCCCAGCCAGGGAGGCTTCTACTCTGGGGCCAACGTCCTGACTTTC.

This chain connects TRBV20-1 to TRBJ2-2; D not certain. Trimming shortened V by 0 bases and J by 1 base, and 6 bases separated the two germline ends. CDR3 length: 14 amino acids. The germline V gene has CDR1 DFQATT and CDR2 SNEGSKA (reference sequence). As DNA, the CDR3 is TGCAGTGCTAGAGATATCAGGAACACCGGGGAGCTGTTTTTT. Protein product: CSARDIRNTGELFF.

The V gene is TRBV2, the J gene TRBJ1-2; 8 bases map to TRBD1. Losses at the gene ends were 11 bases for V and 7 bases for J; bases not matched to a gene: 15. The CDR3 runs 14 residues. Germline CDR1 is SNHLY and CDR2 is FYNNEI. In nucleotides, the CDR3 is TGTGCCGGCACAATTTTCGGACAGGGAGGTGGCTACACCTTC. Translating it yields CAGTIFGQGGGYTF.

This clonotype has ten or more counts. The genes are TRBV4-1 and TRBJ1-2, with D possibly TRBD1 on 5 matching bases. CDR1 and CDR2 from the germline V gene are MGHRA and YSYEKL. Trimming cost V 0 bases and J 4 bases, with 12 bases left between them. CDR3 length: 15 residues. CDR3 DNA: TGCGCCAGCAGCCAAGAAGCCAGGGACCTCTATGGCTACACCTTC. It encodes CASSQEARDLYGYTF.

This clonotype was seen more than once but under ten times. The CDR3 spells CASTLGLAGPYEQYF. DNA of the CDR3: TGTGCCAGCACCCTAGGACTAGCGGGACCCTACGAGCAGTACTTC. The chain has TRBV12-3 or TRBV12-4 and TRBJ2-7; 12 bases line up with TRBD2. Germline trimming cut 7 bases from V and 2 bases from J; bases unmatched to any gene: 6. This CDR3 has 15 amino acids.

V is TRBV18 and J is TRBJ2-3; a possible D gene is TRBD2 (6 bases). V was shortened by 1 base and J by 3 bases, with 11 bases between the two germline ends. This CDR3 contains 15 residues. Per the germline V gene, CDR1 is KGHSH and CDR2 is LQKENI. The CDR3 coding sequence is TGTGCCAGCTCACCACGGACGGGGAGGACAGATACGCAGTATTTT. This gives the protein CASSPRTGRTDTQYF. Full variable domain (remainder filled in from reference TRBV18 and TRBJ2-3): NAGVMQNPRHLVRRRGQEARLRCSPMKGHSHVYWYRQLPEEGLKFMVYLQKENIIDESGMPKERFSAEFPKEGPSILRIQQVVRGDSAAYFCASSPRTGRTDTQYFGPGTRLTVL.

This clonotype appeared many times. The chain uses TRBV2 and TRBJ2-7, with D hard to call. The CDR3 consists of 15 residues. Germline values: CDR1 SNHLY, CDR2 FYNNEI. V shed 1 base and J shed 0 bases, with 10 bases lying between them. In nucleotides, the CDR3 is TGTGCCAGCAGTGAAGAATACGGTAGCTCCTACGAGCAGTACTTC. Its protein product is CASSEEYGSSYEQYF.

The chain is built from TRBV7-2 and TRBJ1-2; tentatively, D is TRBD1 (5 bases). Germline CDR1 and CDR2: SGHTA and FQGNSA. Deletions cut 4 bases from V and 2 bases from J, with 17 bases between. The CDR3 covers 16 residues. CDR3 residues: CASSSGGEGRNYGYTF. CDR3 sequence (DNA): TGTGCCAGCAGCTCTGGGGGAGAGGGGAGAAACTATGGCTACACCTTC.

The chain couples TRBV29-1 to TRBJ2-5; D not resolved. Deletions cut 4 bases from V and 0 bases from J, with 15 bases between. The CDR3 contains 15 residues. The germline CDR1 and CDR2 sequences are SQVTM and ANQGSEA. CDR3 sequence reads: CSVVIGFLYQETQYF. The CDR3 region has the DNA TGCAGCGTTGTAATAGGGTTCCTGTACCAAGAGACCCAGTACTTC.

This clonotype was seen a handful of times. V and J are TRBV6-4 and TRBJ1-1; the D gene is possibly TRBD1 (6 bases). The CDR3 is 12 residues long. V lost 6 bases to trimming and J lost 8 bases, with 13 bases between them. CDR1 and CDR2 (germline): MRHNA, SNTAGT. CDR3 residues: CASSLQGGEAFF. DNA for the CDR3: TGTGCCAGCAGCTTACAGGGAGGAGAAGCTTTCTTT.

About this clonotype: Given a much more abundant clone one base away, this may be a read error. This chain connects TRBV5-1 to TRBJ1-2, with 7 bases aligning to TRBD1. CDR1 is SGHRS and CDR2 is YFSETQ in the germline V gene. With V trimmed by 3 bases and J by 4 bases, 9 bases remained unmatched. This CDR3 has 15 amino acids. The CDR3 DNA is TGCGCCAGCAGCTCAACCGGGACAGTTATCTATGGCTACACCTTC. Translating it yields CASSSTGTVIYGYTF.

V and J are TRBV11-2 and TRBJ2-3, with TRBD2 matching 7 bases. CDR1 SGHAT and CDR2 FQNNGV come from the germline V gene. With 5 bases clipped from V and 6 bases from J, the junction kept 14 bases outside the gene matches. This CDR3 region has 16 residues. CDR3 in amino acids: CASSPSDGSGWDTQYF. CDR3 DNA: TGTGCCAGCAGCCCCAGTGATGGTAGCGGGTGGGATACGCAGTATTTT.

Many counts were recorded for this clonotype. The V call is TRBV27, the J call TRBJ2-1; TRBD1 matches at 7 bases. V shed 6 bases, J shed 7 bases, and the junction held 6 bases outside the gene matches. The CDR3 loop spans 13 amino acids. CDR1 and CDR2 from the germline V gene are MNHEY and SMNVEV (reference sequence). CDR3 protein: CASRLQGWNEQFF. In DNA form, the CDR3 reads TGTGCCAGCAGATTACAGGGGTGGAATGAGCAGTTCTTC.

This clonotype occurred many times. The chain couples TRBV5-1 to TRBJ2-7; D may be TRBD1 (6 bases). Germline values: CDR1 SGHRS, CDR2 YFSETQ. The CDR3 is 13 residues long. Deletions cut 4 bases from V and 3 bases from J, with 11 bases between. CDR3 nucleotide sequence: TGCGCCAGCAGCAAGGGGGTGGGCTACGAGCAGTACTTC. It is translated as CASSKGVGYEQYF.

Concerning this clonotype: A clone one base away is much larger, so this may be a read error. The genes are TRBV7-3 and TRBJ2-1; possibly TRBD2 for D (5 bases). The last part of the DNA fits TRBJ2-7 better; the J call may be wrong. This CDR3 is 17 amino acids long. The germline CDR1 and CDR2 sequences are SGHTA and FQGTGA. The DNA for the CDR3 is TGTGCCAGCAGCTTAACGGCGACGGGAAGCTCCTACAATGAGCAGTACTTC. It translates to CASSLTATGSSYNEQYF.

This clonotype was counted a few times. V and J are TRBV29-1 and TRBJ1-4; D remains ambiguous. The CDR3 runs to 12 residues. V was shortened by 4 bases and J by 7 bases, with 10 bases between the two germline ends. The V gene's germline CDR1 is SQVTM and CDR2 ANQGSEA. CDR3 region: CSVGGRSEKLFF. The DNA of the CDR3 is TGCAGCGTTGGAGGGAGGAGTGAAAAACTGTTTTTT.

The rearrangement links TRBV5-1 to TRBJ1-1; 11 positions match TRBD1. J gave up 1 base and V 6 bases, and 5 bases lay outside the gene matches. Germline assignment: CDR1 SGHRS and CDR2 YFSETQ. The CDR3 spans 15 residues. The CDR3 DNA is TGCGCCAGCACCAGGACAGGGGGCTGGAACACTGAAGCTTTCTTT. Protein: CASTRTGGWNTEAFF. Full variable domain (missing parts from reference TRBV5-1 and TRBJ1-1): KAGVTQTPRYLIKTRGQQVTLSCSPISGHRSVSWYQQTPGQGLQFLFEYFSETQRNKGNFPGRFSGRQFSNSRSEMNVSTLELGDSALYLCASTRTGGWNTEAFFGQGTRLTVV.

This clonotype was picked up many times. The chain is built from TRBV6-5 and TRBJ2-2; D is undetermined. Germline V CDR1 and CDR2: MNHEY, SVGAGI. V lost 6 bases and J 1 base, leaving 6 bases between the germline ends. CDR3 length equals 13 residues. The DNA for the CDR3 is TGTGCCAGCAGACGCGGGAACACCGGGGAGCTGTTTTTT. It encodes CASRRGNTGELFF.

This clonotype was recorded many times. This chain links TRBV20-1 with TRBJ2-3; 8 nucleotides align to TRBD1. The CDR3 is made up of 12 amino acids. Germline loops: CDR1 DFQATT, CDR2 SNEGSKA (reference sequence). The junction had 3 bases not matched to a gene; V was cut back by 6 bases and J by 4 bases. CDR3 DNA sequence: TGCAGTGCCAGGACAGGGTCAGATACGCAGTATTTT. This sequence encodes CSARTGSDTQYF.